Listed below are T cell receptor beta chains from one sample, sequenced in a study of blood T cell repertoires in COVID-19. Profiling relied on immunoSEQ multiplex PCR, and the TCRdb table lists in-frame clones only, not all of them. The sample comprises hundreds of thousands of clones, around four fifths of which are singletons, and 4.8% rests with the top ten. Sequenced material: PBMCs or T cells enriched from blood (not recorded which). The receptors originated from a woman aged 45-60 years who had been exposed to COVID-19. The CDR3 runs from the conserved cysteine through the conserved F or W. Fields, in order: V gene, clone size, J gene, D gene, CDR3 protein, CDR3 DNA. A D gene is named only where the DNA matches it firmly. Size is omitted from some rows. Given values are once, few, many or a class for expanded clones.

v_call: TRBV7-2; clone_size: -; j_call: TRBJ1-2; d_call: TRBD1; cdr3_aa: CASSSGQIYGYTF; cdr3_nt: TGTGCCAGCAGCTCGGGACAGATCTATGGCTACACCTTC
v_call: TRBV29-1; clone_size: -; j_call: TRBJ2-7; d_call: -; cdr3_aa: CSVVVGVGLYEQYF; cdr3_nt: TGCAGCGTTGTTGTCGGGGTAGGGCTCTACGAGCAGTACTTC
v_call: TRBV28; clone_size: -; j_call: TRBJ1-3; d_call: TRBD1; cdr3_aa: CASSVPGQSSGNTIYF; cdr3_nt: TGTGCCAGCAGCGTCCCGGGACAGAGCTCTGGAAACACCATATATTTT
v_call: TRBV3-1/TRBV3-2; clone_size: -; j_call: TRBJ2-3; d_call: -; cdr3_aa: CASSTMRGGTQYF; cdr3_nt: TGTGCCAGCAGCACGATGAGGGGGGGCACGCAGTATTTT
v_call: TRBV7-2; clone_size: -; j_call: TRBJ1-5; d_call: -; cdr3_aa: CASTLSRAQPQHF; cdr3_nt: TGTGCCAGCACTCTAAGCAGGGCACAGCCCCAGCATTTT
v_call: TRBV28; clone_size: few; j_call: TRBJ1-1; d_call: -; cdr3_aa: CASSSVEGWGNTEAFF; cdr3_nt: TGTGCCAGCAGCTCCGTGGAGGGCTGGGGGAACACTGAAGCTTTCTTT
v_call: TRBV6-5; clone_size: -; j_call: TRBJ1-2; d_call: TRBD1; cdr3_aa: CASRYNQGALYGYTF; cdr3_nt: TGTGCCAGCAGATATAACCAGGGGGCCCTCTATGGCTACACCTTC
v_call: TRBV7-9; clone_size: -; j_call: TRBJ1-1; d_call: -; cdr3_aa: CASSLGSSGGTEAFF; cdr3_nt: TGTGCCAGCAGCTTAGGGTCTTCGGGGGGCACTGAAGCTTTCTTT
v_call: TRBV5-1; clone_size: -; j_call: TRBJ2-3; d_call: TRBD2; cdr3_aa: CASSLMGGGPDTQYF; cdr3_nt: TGCGCCAGCAGCTTGATGGGCGGGGGGCCGGATACGCAGTATTTT
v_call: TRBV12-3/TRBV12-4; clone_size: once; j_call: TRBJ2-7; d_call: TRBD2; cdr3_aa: CASSLKGGYEQYF; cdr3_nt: TGTGCCAGCAGTTTAAAGGGAGGGTACGAGCAGTACTTC